Each of the 26 T cell receptor beta chains below was sequenced from the same sample in a study of Ad26.COV2.S vaccination and SARS-CoV-2 variants. Treatment reported: approximately 18 received Ad26.COV2.S at low or high dose, single or two shots; about 5 received placebo; per-sample allocation not given. Specimen acquisition occurred on day 63 following the initial vaccine or placebo injection. Measured with immunoSEQ multiplex PCR; TCRdb has only the in-frame clones, and not every one. This table has roughly 460,000 clones, roughly nine tenths appearing once. The input for sequencing was peripheral blood, taken in a trial of Ad26.COV2.S vaccine versus placebo. The receptors were sampled from a person aged 18 to 59 who received the Ad26.COV2.S COVID-19 vaccine or a placebo.

In this sample, this clone turned up once. The chain is built from TRBV7-9 and TRBJ2-3; the D gene is possibly TRBD1 (6 bases). Trimming took 4 bases from V and 0 from J, leaving 11 bases between them. Per germline, CDR1 SEHNR and CDR2 FQNEAQ (reference sequence). This CDR3 has 15 amino acids. The CDR3 loop is CASSSSGASTDTQYF. The CDR3 DNA follows: TGTGCCAGCAGCTCCTCAGGGGCTAGCACAGATACGCAGTATTTT.

This clone was observed a handful of times. The V call is TRBV7-2, the J call TRBJ2-1, with 8 bases fitting TRBD2. The CDR3 is 17 residues long. Germline V gene data show CDR1 as SGHTA and CDR2 as FQGNSA. With 2 bases clipped from V and 6 bases from J, the junction kept 12 bases outside the gene matches. In DNA, the CDR3 is TGTGCCAGCAGCTTAAGGCCCCCCGGGACTAGTCCCAATGAGCAGTTCTTC. It encodes CASSLRPPGTSPNEQFF.

This clone was observed a handful of times. The chain is built from TRBV5-1 and TRBJ2-1; TRBD2 aligns across 10 bases. This CDR3 has 16 amino acids. After removal of 0 bases from V and 6 bases from J, the junction contained 6 bases not matched to a gene. The germline V gene has CDR1 SGHRS and CDR2 YFSETQ. CDR3 residues: CASSLAASGRGNEQFF. The CDR3 coding sequence is TGCGCCAGCAGCTTGGCGGCTAGCGGGAGAGGCAATGAGCAGTTCTTC. Variable domain in full (rest from reference TRBV5-1 and TRBJ2-1): KAGVTQTPRYLIKTRGQQVTLSCSPISGHRSVSWYQQTPGQGLQFLFEYFSETQRNKGNFPGRFSGRQFSNSRSEMNVSTLELGDSALYLCASSLAASGRGNEQFFGPGTRLTVL.

The chain is built from TRBV9 and TRBJ2-4; 11 bases agree with TRBD1. Trimming took 0 bases from V and 6 from J; bases not matched to a gene: 5. Germline CDR1 is SGDLS and CDR2 is YYNGEE. This CDR3 comprises 16 residues. The CDR3 coding sequence is TGTGCCAGCAGCGTAGATGGACAGGGGGCGATAAACATTCAGTACTTC. Protein product: CASSVDGQGAINIQYF.

This clone was seen just once. The chain uses TRBV28 and TRBJ2-7, with a weak D call TRBD2 (6 bases). V was clipped by 2 bases and J by 3 bases, with 11 bases between them. Germline values: CDR1 MDHEN, CDR2 SYDVKM. The CDR3 is 14 residues long. The CDR3 DNA follows: TGTGCCAGCAGTTTACGGGGGTTGGGCTACGAGCAGTACTTC. Protein product: CASSLRGLGYEQYF. Supplemented by reference TRBV28 and TRBJ2-7, the full variable domain reads DVKVTQSSRYLVKRTGEKVFLECVQDMDHENMFWYRQDPGLGLRLIYFSYDVKMKEKGDIPEGYSVSREKKERFSLILESASTNQTSMYLCASSLRGLGYEQYFGPGTRLTVT.

The chain is built from TRBV3-1 (or the pseudogene TRBV3-2) and TRBJ1-6, with D unclear. V gave up 4 bases and J gave up 10 bases, with 11 bases separating them. Germline CDR1 reads LGHDT; CDR2 reads YNNKEL (reference sequence). The CDR3 consists of 13 residues. CDR3 sequence (DNA): TGTGCCAGCAGCCCAGCAGCCGGGTCACCCCTCCACTTT. Translation gives CASSPAAGSPLHF.

The CDR3 loop reads CASSLDWTRKYNEQFF. In DNA form, the CDR3 reads TGTGCCAGCAGCTTAGATTGGACTCGCAAATACAATGAGCAGTTCTTC. The chain uses TRBV11-2 and TRBJ2-1; D might be TRBD2 (5 bases). Trimming cost V 0 bases and J 4 bases, with 13 bases left between them. CDR1 is SGHAT, CDR2 FQNNGV, per germline. CDR3 size: 16 residues.

The chain couples TRBV3-1 (or the pseudogene TRBV3-2) to TRBJ1-4; the D is unclear. V was shortened by 3 bases and J by 8 bases, with 7 bases between the two germline ends. The CDR3 has 12 residues. Germline CDR1 LGHDT, CDR2 YNNKEL (reference sequence). CDR3: CASSQSGEKLFF. As DNA, the CDR3 is TGTGCCAGCAGCCAGTCGGGCGAAAAACTGTTTTTT.

The rearrangement links TRBV5-1 to TRBJ1-2; D is unclear. Germline V lookup: CDR1 SGHRS, CDR2 YFSETQ. V was trimmed by 4 bases and J by 7 bases, leaving 17 bases between them. The CDR3 is 14 residues long. The CDR3 DNA is TGCGCCAGCAGCAACGCCCAAGGTTCCTTTGGCTACACCTTC. Amino acid sequence: CASSNAQGSFGYTF.

The chain has TRBV12-3 or TRBV12-4 and TRBJ2-3, with D unclear. The CDR3 is made up of 12 amino acids. V lost 8 bases and J 2 bases, leaving 8 bases between the germline ends. The CDR3 here is CASADLTDTQYF. In DNA form, the CDR3 reads TGTGCCAGCGCAGATCTCACAGATACGCAGTATTTT.

The chain has TRBV7-9 and TRBJ1-1; D is perhaps TRBD1 (5 bases). This CDR3 spans 14 amino acids. Germline V lookup: CDR1 SEHNR, CDR2 FQNEAQ (reference sequence). Trimming shortened V by 2 bases and J by 11 bases, and 18 bases separated the two germline ends. The CDR3 here is CASSLNGGIEAAFF. DNA for the CDR3: TGTGCCAGCAGCTTAAACGGGGGGATCGAAGCGGCTTTCTTT.

The chain joins TRBV29-1 to TRBJ1-4; 7 nucleotides agree with TRBD1. Germline CDR1 and CDR2: SQVTM and ANQGSEA. The CDR3 has 17 amino acids. The V gene end was trimmed by 8 bases and the J gene end by 0 bases; junction bases not matched to a gene: 15. CDR3 sequence: CSIKTRDRYATNEKLFF. CDR3 coding DNA: TGCAGCATTAAAACCCGGGACAGATATGCAACTAATGAAAAACTGTTTTTT.

A word on this clone: Other DNA sequences of this sample code for an identical CDR3. The chain links TRBV19 to TRBJ1-5; 8 nucleotides match TRBD1. CDR1 and CDR2 from the germline V gene are LNHDA and SQIVND (reference sequence). This CDR3 has 13 amino acids. The trim removed 6 bases at V and 4 bases at J, leaving 2 bases unmatched. In DNA, the CDR3 is TGTGCCAGTAGAGACAGGGGAAATCAGCCCCAGCATTTT. Protein product: CASRDRGNQPQHF. The full variable domain, in which reference TRBV19 and TRBJ1-5 provide the parts outside the CDR3, is DGGITQSPKYLFRKEGQNVTLSCEQNLNHDAMYWYRQDPGQGLRLIYYSQIVNDFQKGDIAEGYSVSREKKESFPLTVTSAQKNPTAFYLCASRDRGNQPQHFGDGTRLSIL.

The J gene is TRBJ2-1, the V gene TRBV9, with 7 bases identical to TRBD2. The CDR3 has 15 amino acids. The V and J ends lost 0 bases and 7 bases, in that order; junction bases with no gene match: 7. The V gene's germline CDR1 is SGDLS and CDR2 YYNGEE. DNA of the CDR3: TGTGCCAGCAGCGTAGACGGCGGGGGATATAATGAGCAGTTCTTC. It yields the protein CASSVDGGGYNEQFF.

This chain uses TRBV5-6 with TRBJ1-4; D is uncertain. The germline CDR1 and CDR2 sequences are SGHDT and YYEEEE. The CDR3 totals 14 residues. The V end was cut by 4 bases, the J end by 4 bases, with 11 bases between. CDR3 coding DNA: TGTGCCAGCAGCCCTCGACTTGGTAATGAAAAACTGTTTTTT. This codes for CASSPRLGNEKLFF.

V is TRBV7-9 and J is TRBJ2-1; 8 bases are shared with TRBD1. The germline CDR1 and CDR2 sequences are SEHNR and FQNEAQ (reference sequence). This CDR3 spans 15 amino acids. V gave up 4 bases and J gave up 8 bases; unmatched junction bases: 10. CDR3: CASSSGQVKADEQFF. CDR3 coding DNA: TGTGCCAGCAGCTCGGGACAGGTTAAGGCTGATGAGCAGTTCTTC.

V gene TRBV28 combines with J gene TRBJ2-1; D is uncertain. Trimming stripped 8 bases from V and 2 bases from J, with 13 bases between. The CDR3 has 14 residues. Germline CDR1 MDHEN, CDR2 SYDVKM. In nucleotides, the CDR3 is TGTGCCAGCTTTAGTACGATTCCCTACAATGAGCAGTTCTTC. Protein: CASFSTIPYNEQFF.

The V gene is TRBV29-1, the J gene TRBJ1-1; TRBD1 matches 7 bases. V lost 2 bases to trimming and J lost 1 base; unmatched junction nucleotides: 1. This CDR3 has 13 amino acids. Per the germline V gene, CDR1 is SQVTM and CDR2 is ANQGSEA. The CDR3 DNA follows: TGCAGCGTTGAAAGGGACAGGAACACTGAAGCTTTCTTT. Protein: CSVERDRNTEAFF.

This chain links TRBV15 with TRBJ1-5, with unresolved D. This CDR3 is built from 14 residues. The V and J ends lost 3 bases and 9 bases respectively, with 15 bases between them. From germline, CDR1 is LNHNV and CDR2 YYDKDF (reference sequence). The CDR3 loop reads CATSSGEFPPPQHF. The CDR3 nucleotides are TGTGCCACCAGCAGCGGGGAGTTCCCGCCGCCCCAGCATTTT.

The chain uses TRBV29-1 and TRBJ1-2; D is undetermined. Germline lookup yields CDR1 SQVTM and CDR2 ANQGSEA. V was clipped by 3 bases and J by 2 bases, with 4 bases between them. The CDR3 consists of 11 residues. Written as DNA, the CDR3 is TGCAGCGTTGAGCTGAACTATGGCTACACCTTC. Its protein product is CSVELNYGYTF.

V usage is TRBV4-1 and J usage is TRBJ1-6; D is perhaps TRBD1 (6 bases). The CDR3 is 16 amino acids. The germline gives CDR1 MGHRA, CDR2 YSYEKL. V was clipped by 2 bases and J by 9 bases, with 17 bases between them. The CDR3 reads CASSQPGKGGSSPLHF. DNA for the CDR3: TGCGCCAGCAGCCAACCCGGTAAGGGGGGAAGTTCACCCCTCCACTTT.

The chain uses TRBV6-6 and TRBJ2-5, with 11 bases identical to TRBD1. The CDR3 runs 16 residues. Germline trimming cut 5 bases from V and 2 bases from J; bases unmatched to any gene: 7. The germline V gene has CDR1 MNHNY and CDR2 SVGAGI (reference sequence). CDR3 DNA sequence: TGTGCCAGCAGTCACACCGGGACAGGGGGACAAGAGACCCAGTACTTC. Translated: CASSHTGTGGQETQYF.

A note on this clone: Mismatch with germline at one junction end may stem from a read error. The chain combines TRBV4-2 with TRBJ1-2, with D uncertain. The CDR3 consists of 13 residues. Germline V CDR1 and CDR2: LGHNA, YNFKEQ. CDR3 residues: CASSKEDESGYTF. The DNA of the CDR3 is TGTGCCAGCAGCAAAGAGGACGAGTCTGGGTACACCTTC.

J is TRBJ1-5 and V is TRBV7-6; D is ambiguous. V dropped 3 bases and J dropped 7 bases, with 13 bases sitting between them. Germline V gene lookup returns CDR1 SGHVS and CDR2 FNYEAQ. The CDR3 spans 14 residues. In DNA, the CDR3 is TGTGCCAGCAGCTTTGGGGTAGGCGTGCAGCCCCAGCATTTT. Translated: CASSFGVGVQPQHF.

The chain carries TRBV9 and TRBJ2-2; TRBD1 might be the D (6 bases). Germline CDR1 is SGDLS and CDR2 is YYNGEE. The CDR3 extends over 18 amino acids. V was clipped by 0 bases and J by 0 bases, with 15 bases between them. CDR3 sequence: CASSVAQGQLANTGELFF. The DNA of the CDR3 is TGTGCCAGCAGCGTAGCCCAAGGACAGCTCGCGAACACCGGGGAGCTGTTTTTT.

The chain is built from TRBV6-1 and TRBJ1-3, with TRBD1 identical over 10 bases. The CDR3 length is 17 residues. CDR1 MNHNS and CDR2 SASEGT come from the germline V gene. V trimming: 2 bases; J trimming: 1 base; junction bases outside the gene matches: 5. The CDR3 sequence: CASSERQGAFSGNTIYF. The CDR3 DNA reads TGTGCCAGCAGTGAACGACAGGGGGCTTTTTCTGGAAACACCATATATTTT.